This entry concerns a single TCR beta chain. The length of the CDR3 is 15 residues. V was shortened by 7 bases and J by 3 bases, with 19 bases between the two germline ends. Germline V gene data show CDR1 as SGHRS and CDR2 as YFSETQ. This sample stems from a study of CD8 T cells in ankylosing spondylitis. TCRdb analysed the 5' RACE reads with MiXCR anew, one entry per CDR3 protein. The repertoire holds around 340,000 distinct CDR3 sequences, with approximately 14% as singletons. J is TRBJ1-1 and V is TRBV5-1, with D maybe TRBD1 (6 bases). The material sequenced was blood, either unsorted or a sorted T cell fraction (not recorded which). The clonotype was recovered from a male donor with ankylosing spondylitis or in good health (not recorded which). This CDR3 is CASGTQGTGYTEAFF. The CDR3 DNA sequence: TGCGCCAGCGGCACACAGGGAACGGGGTACACTGAAGCTTTCTTT.